Listed below are T cell receptor beta chains from one sample, sequenced in a study of blood T cell dynamics during melanoma immunotherapy. Repertoires were generated with immunoSEQ multiplex PCR, while TCRdb's copy carries only in-frame clones and drops some. The sample comprises about 14,000 clones, 85% to 90% of which are singletons, and approximately 6.6% rests with the top ten. The sample in question was blood, obtained from a patient treated with checkpoint blockade. These receptor sequences come from a human donor with melanoma. The CDR3 runs from the conserved cysteine through the conserved F or W. Each record gives: V gene, J gene, clone size, D gene, CDR3 DNA, CDR3 protein. D genes are given only for firm matches. The listing skips clone size in some rows; elsewhere it reads once, few, many or a size class.

TRBV5-6	TRBJ2-5	once	-	TGTGCCAGCAGCTTGGTTACACTACAAGAGACCCAGTACTTC	CASSLVTLQETQYF
TRBV19	TRBJ2-7	-	-	TGTGCCAGTCAACCCACGGGCACCACCTACGAGCAGTACTTC	CASQPTGTTYEQYF
TRBV9	TRBJ2-2	-	-	TGTGCCAGCAGCGTCAGTTGGGCAGCGAACACCGGGGAGCTGTTTTTT	CASSVSWAANTGELFF
TRBV7-9	TRBJ2-5	-	-	TGTGCCAGCAGCTTAGGATCGGGAGAGACCCAGTACTTC	CASSLGSGETQYF
TRBV19	TRBJ1-1	-	-	TGTGCCAGTACAAACAATTTTGGACAATTGAACACTGAAGCTTTCTTT	CASTNNFGQLNTEAFF
TRBV14	TRBJ2-5	-	-	TGTGCCAGCAGCCAAGGGGGGCCGGTACAGACCCAGTACTTC	CASSQGGPVQTQYF
TRBV4-3	TRBJ2-4	-	-	TGCGCCAGCAGCCAAGATTACGGCCGTAAAAACATTCAGTACTTC	CASSQDYGRKNIQYF
TRBV5-4	TRBJ2-1	-	TRBD2	TGTGCCAGCAGCTTGGCGGGGGGGGGCCAAAGTGAGCAGTTCTTC	CASSLAGGGQSEQFF
TRBV5-1	TRBJ1-1	-	-	TGCGCCAGCAGACCTTCGGACTTACAGAGCGGGACTGAAGCTTTCTTT	CASRPSDLQSGTEAFF
TRBV6-5	TRBJ1-2	-	-	TGTGCCAGCAGTTCGGGACGGGTAACTAACTATGGCTACACCTTC	CASSSGRVTNYGYTF
TRBV19	TRBJ1-6	-	TRBD1	TGTGCCAGTTCTACCGGGACAGTTAATTCACCCCTCCACTTT	CASSTGTVNSPLHF
TRBV19	TRBJ1-5	few	TRBD1	TGTGCCAGTAGTACGGCAGGGGGCGAGAGTCAGCCCCAGCATTTT	CASSTAGGESQPQHF
TRBV19	TRBJ1-2	-	TRBD1	TGTGCCAGTAGTGAGAGGGGGCGGTCTGGCTACACCTTC	CASSERGRSGYTF
TRBV7-8	TRBJ2-1	once	TRBD2	TGTGCCAGCAGCTTAACTAGCGGTGAGCAGTTCTTC	CASSLTSGEQFF
TRBV7-2	TRBJ1-2	-	-	TGTGCCAGCAGCCCCCCGGGAGGGGCGGACTATGGCTACACCTTC	CASSPPGGADYGYTF